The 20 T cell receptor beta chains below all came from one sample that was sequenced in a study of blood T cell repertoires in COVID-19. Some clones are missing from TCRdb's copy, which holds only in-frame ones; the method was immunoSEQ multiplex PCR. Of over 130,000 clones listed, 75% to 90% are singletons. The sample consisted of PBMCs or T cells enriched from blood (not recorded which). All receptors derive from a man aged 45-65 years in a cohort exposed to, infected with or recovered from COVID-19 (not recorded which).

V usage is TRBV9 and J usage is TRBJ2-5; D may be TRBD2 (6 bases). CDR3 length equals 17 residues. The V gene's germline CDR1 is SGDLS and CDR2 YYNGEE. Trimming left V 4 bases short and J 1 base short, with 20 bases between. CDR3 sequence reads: CASSSSGTGWGQETQYF. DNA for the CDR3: TGTGCCAGCAGCTCCTCCGGGACTGGATGGGGCCAAGAGACCCAGTACTTC. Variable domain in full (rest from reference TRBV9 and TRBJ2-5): DSGVTQTPKHLITATGQRVTLRCSPRSGDLSVYWYQQSLDQGLQFLIQYYNGEERAKGNILERFSAQQFPDLHSELNLSSLELGDSALYFCASSSSGTGWGQETQYFGPGTRLLVL.

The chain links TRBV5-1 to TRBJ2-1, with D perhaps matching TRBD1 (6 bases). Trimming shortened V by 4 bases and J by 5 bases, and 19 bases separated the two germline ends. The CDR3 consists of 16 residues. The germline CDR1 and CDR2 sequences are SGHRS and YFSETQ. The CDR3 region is CASSRELQGSDNEQFF. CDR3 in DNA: TGCGCCAGCAGCAGAGAATTACAGGGATCCGACAATGAGCAGTTCTTC.

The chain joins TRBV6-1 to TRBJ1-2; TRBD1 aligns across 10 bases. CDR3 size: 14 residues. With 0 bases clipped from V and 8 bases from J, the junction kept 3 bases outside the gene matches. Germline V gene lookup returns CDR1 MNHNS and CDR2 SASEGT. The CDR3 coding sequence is TGTGCCAGCAGTGAAGCTGGGACAGGGGCCGGCTACACCTTC. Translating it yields CASSEAGTGAGYTF.

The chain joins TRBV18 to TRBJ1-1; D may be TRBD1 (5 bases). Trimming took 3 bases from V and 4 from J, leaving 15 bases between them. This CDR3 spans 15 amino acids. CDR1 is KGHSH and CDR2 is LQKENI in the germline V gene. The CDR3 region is CASSPIREGSTEAFF. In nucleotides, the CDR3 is TGTGCCAGCTCACCCATCAGGGAAGGGTCCACTGAAGCTTTCTTT. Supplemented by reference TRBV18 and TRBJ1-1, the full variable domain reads NAGVMQNPRHLVRRRGQEARLRCSPMKGHSHVYWYRQLPEEGLKFMVYLQKENIIDESGMPKERFSAEFPKEGPSILRIQQVVRGDSAAYFCASSPIREGSTEAFFGQGTRLTVV.

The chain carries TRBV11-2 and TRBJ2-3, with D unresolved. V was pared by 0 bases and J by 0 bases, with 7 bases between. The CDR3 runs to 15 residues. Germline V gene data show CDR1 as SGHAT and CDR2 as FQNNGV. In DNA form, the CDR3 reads TGTGCCAGCAGCTTAGAGGGCGAGAGCACAGATACGCAGTATTTT. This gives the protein CASSLEGESTDTQYF. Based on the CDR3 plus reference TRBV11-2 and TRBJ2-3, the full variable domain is EAGVAQSPRYKIIEKRQSVAFWCNPISGHATLYWYQQILGQGPKLLIQFQNNGVVDDSQLPKDRFSAERLKGVDSTLKIQPAKLEDSAVYLCASSLEGESTDTQYFGPGTRLTVL.

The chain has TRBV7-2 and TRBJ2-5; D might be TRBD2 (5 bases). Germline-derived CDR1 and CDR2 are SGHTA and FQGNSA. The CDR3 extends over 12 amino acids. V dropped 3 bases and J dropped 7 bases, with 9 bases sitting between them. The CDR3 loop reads CASSLTTATQYF. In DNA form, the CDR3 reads TGTGCCAGCAGCTTGACTACCGCGACCCAGTACTTC.

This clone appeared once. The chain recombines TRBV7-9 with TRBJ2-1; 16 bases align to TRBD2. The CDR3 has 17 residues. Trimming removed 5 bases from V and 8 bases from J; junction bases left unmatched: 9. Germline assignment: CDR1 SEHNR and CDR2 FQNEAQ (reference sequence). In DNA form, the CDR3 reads TGTGCCAGCAGCCCCGGGACTAGCGGGAGGGCGGGCGATGAGCAGTTCTTC. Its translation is CASSPGTSGRAGDEQFF.

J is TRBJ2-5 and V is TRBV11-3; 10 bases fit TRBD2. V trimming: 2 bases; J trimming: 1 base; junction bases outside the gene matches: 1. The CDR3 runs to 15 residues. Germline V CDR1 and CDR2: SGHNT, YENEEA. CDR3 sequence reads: CASSLRTSGQETQYF. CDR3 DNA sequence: TGTGCCAGCAGCTTAAGGACTAGCGGCCAAGAGACCCAGTACTTC. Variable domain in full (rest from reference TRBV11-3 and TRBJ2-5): EAGVVQSPRYKIIEKKQPVAFWCNPISGHNTLYWYLQNLGQGPELLIRYENEEAVDDSQLPKDRFSAERLKGVDSTLKIQPAELGDSAVYLCASSLRTSGQETQYFGPGTRLLVL.

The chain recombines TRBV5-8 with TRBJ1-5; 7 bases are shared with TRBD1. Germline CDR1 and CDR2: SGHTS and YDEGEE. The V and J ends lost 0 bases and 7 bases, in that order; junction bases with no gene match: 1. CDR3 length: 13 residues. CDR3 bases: TGTGCCAGCAGCTTGGGCAGGGGGCAGCCCCAGCATTTT. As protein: CASSLGRGQPQHF.

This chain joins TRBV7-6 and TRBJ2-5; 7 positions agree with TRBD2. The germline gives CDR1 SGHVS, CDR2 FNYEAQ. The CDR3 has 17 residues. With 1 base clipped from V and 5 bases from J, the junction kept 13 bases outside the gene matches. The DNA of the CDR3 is TGTGCCAGCAGCTTAGTAGGTAGCGGGCCCCTCGGGGAGACCCAGTACTTC. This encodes CASSLVGSGPLGETQYF.

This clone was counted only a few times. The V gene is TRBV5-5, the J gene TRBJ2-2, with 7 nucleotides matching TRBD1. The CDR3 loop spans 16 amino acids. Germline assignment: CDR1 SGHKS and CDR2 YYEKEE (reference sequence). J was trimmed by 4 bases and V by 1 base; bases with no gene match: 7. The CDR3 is CASSLLLGGSTGELFF. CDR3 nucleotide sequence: TGTGCCAGCAGCTTGCTGTTAGGGGGCAGCACCGGGGAGCTGTTTTTT.

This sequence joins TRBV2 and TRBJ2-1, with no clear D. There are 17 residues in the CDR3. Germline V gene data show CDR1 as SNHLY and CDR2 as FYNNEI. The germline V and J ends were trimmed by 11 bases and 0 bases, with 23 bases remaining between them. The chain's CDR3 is CAFQNAEQISSYNEQFF. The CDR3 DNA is TGTGCCTTCCAAAATGCGGAACAAATCAGCTCCTACAATGAGCAGTTCTTC.

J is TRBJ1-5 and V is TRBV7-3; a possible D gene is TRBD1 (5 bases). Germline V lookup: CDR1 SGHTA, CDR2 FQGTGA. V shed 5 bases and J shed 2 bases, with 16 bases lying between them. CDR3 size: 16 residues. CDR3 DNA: TGTGCCAGCAGCCTACAGGACCCCTGGGGCAATCAGCCCCAGCATTTT. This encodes CASSLQDPWGNQPQHF.

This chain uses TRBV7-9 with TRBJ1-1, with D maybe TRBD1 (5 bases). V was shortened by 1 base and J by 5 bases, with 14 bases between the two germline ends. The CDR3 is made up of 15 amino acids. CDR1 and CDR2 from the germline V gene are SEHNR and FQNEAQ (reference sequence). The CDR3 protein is CASSLGRERGTEAFF. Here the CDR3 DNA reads TGTGCCAGCAGCTTAGGGCGGGAGAGGGGTACTGAAGCTTTCTTT. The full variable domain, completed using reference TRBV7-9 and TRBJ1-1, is DTGVSQNPRHKITKRGQNVTFRCDPISEHNRLYWYRQTLGQGPEFLTYFQNEAQLEKSRLLSDRFSAERPKGSFSTLEIQRTEQGDSAMYLCASSLGRERGTEAFFGQGTRLTVV.

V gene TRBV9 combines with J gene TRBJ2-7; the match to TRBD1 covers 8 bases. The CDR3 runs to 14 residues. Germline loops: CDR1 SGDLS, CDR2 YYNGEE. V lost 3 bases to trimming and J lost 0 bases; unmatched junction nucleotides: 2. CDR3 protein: CASSEGQGSYEQYF. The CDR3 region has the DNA TGTGCCAGCAGCGAAGGACAGGGCTCCTACGAGCAGTACTTC.

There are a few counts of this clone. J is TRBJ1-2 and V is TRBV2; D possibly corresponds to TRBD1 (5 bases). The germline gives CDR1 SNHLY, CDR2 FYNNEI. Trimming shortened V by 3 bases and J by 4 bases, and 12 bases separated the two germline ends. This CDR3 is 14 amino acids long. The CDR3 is CASSDRQGPYGYTF. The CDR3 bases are TGTGCCAGCAGTGATCGGCAGGGCCCCTATGGCTACACCTTC.

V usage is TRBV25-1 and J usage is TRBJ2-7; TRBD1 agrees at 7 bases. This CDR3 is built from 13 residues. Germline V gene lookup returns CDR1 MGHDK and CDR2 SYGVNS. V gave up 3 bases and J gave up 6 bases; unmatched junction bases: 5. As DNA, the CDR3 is TGTGCCAGCAGTGACTTGGGACAGCCCGAGCAGTACTTC. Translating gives CASSDLGQPEQYF.

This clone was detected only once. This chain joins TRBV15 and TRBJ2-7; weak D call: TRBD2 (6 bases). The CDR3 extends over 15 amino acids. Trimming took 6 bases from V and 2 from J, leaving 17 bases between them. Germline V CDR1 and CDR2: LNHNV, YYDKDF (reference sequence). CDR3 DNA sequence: TGTGCCACCAGACACGGTCGGGGGATCACCTACGAGCAGTACTTC. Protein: CATRHGRGITYEQYF.

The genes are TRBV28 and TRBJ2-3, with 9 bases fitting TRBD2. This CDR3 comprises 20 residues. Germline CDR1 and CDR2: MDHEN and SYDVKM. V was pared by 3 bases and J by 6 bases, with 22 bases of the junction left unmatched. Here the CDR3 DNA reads TGTGCCAGCAGTTTTCGGAGGGGCGGGGCCTCTAGCGGGGTCCGTGATACGCAGTATTTT. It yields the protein CASSFRRGGASSGVRDTQYF. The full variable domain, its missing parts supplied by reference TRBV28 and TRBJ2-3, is DVKVTQSSRYLVKRTGEKVFLECVQDMDHENMFWYRQDPGLGLRLIYFSYDVKMKEKGDIPEGYSVSREKKERFSLILESASTNQTSMYLCASSFRRGGASSGVRDTQYFGPGTRLTVL.

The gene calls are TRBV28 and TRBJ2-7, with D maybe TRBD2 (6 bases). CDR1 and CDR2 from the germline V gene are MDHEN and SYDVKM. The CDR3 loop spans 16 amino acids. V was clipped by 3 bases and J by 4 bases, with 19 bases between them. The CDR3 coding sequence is TGTGCCAGCAGTTTGATGGGAGGCAGGGTGGGTTACGAGCAGTACTTC. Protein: CASSLMGGRVGYEQYF.